This is a list of T cell receptor beta chains from one sample in a study of chemoradiotherapy in HPV16-positive cancers. Assay used: immunoSEQ multiplex PCR; TCRdb lists only in-frame clones, some missing. This table has about 68,000 clones, roughly 90% appearing once. The sequencing here drew on blood, taken from a patient who underwent chemoradiotherapy. The receptors were sampled from a human donor with HPV-associated anogenital cancer. CDR3s leave out the opening cysteine and the closing phenylalanine or tryptophan. D genes are given only for firm matches.

TRBV27,TRBJ2-1,.,14,ASSFFAPLEGSEQF
TRBV4-1,TRBJ1-2,.,12,ASSQGTVNYGYT
TRBV2,TRBJ1-2,.,11,ASSGEGSYGYT
TRBV15,TRBJ1-4,TRBD1,14,ATSLGGTGGNEKLF
TRBV28,TRBJ2-7,TRBD2,13,ASSLPRLAGYEQY
TRBV28,TRBJ2-1,TRBD1,12,ASSSQGAYNEQF
TRBV27,TRBJ1-1,.,14,ASSLIFVQGNTEAF
TRBV5-6,TRBJ2-7,TRBD2,16,ASSLLTGFLAGGGEQY
TRBV6-9,TRBJ1-1,.,9,ASTSPTEAF
TRBV2,TRBJ2-3,TRBD1,13,ASRDGQGWTDTQY
TRBV7-6,TRBJ2-2,TRBD2,16,ASSLRSSGRWDTGELF
TRBV10-3,TRBJ2-3,TRBD2,13,AISGSGIPTDTQY
TRBV13,TRBJ2-2,TRBD2,15,ASSSSWTSLGTGELF
TRBV30,TRBJ1-2,.,11,AWSDGRGKGYT
TRBV29-1,TRBJ1-2,.,11,SVALGDSYGYT
TRBV27,TRBJ2-1,.,11,ASSFDRLDEQF
TRBV4-2,TRBJ2-5,.,11,ASSQGGKETQY
TRBV5-1,TRBJ2-7,.,13,ASSLEGQGRGEQY
TRBV7-2,TRBJ2-5,TRBD2,11,ASSSRRGFTQY
TRBV5-6,TRBJ1-2,.,13,ASSLQVDSTYGYT
TRBV13,TRBJ1-6,.,16,ASSLDGPMSSYNSPLH
TRBV2,TRBJ2-3,.,10,ASSISTDTQY
TRBV11-2,TRBJ1-2,TRBD1,11,ASSSPGQKGHT
TRBV11-2,TRBJ2-5,.,13,ASSRPFGDQETQY
TRBV7-2,TRBJ2-1,.,10,ASSPDRVEQF
TRBV20-1,TRBJ1-1,.,9,SARRQTEAF
TRBV6-5,TRBJ1-4,.,12,ASSRDTRNEKLF
TRBV6-6,TRBJ1-6,TRBD1,11,ASRRGRGSPLH
TRBV7-3,TRBJ1-3,.,12,ASSLTATGNTIY
TRBV20-1,TRBJ1-1,.,9,SAKGYTEAF
TRBV7-9,TRBJ2-5,.,12,ASSSFRDQETQY
TRBV5-1,TRBJ1-1,.,14,ASSLAGGPMNTEAF
TRBV27,.,.,11,ASSRVNSYEQY
TRBV30,TRBJ1-1,.,9,AGEMNTEAF
TRBV28,TRBJ1-2,.,11,ASTIRPDYGYT
TRBV27,.,.,16,ASTLLGPGETGEYEQY
TRBV5-4,TRBJ2-3,.,12,ASSLVLASDTQY
TRBV27,TRBJ2-7,.,9,ASSLGGEQY
TRBV10-2,TRBJ2-2,.,10,ASTLLPGELF
TRBV6-1,TRBJ2-1,.,9,AIGSWGAQF
TRBV9,TRBJ2-2,TRBD1,13,ASSVGQGSPGELF